The rows below give T cell receptor beta chains drawn from one sample of a study of beta chain features in type 1 diabetes. Using immunoSEQ multiplex PCR, the repertoire was profiled, and TCRdb retains in-frame clones only, with some absent. Among about half a million clones, roughly an eighth were seen once, and the ten largest hold 0.045% to 0.06%. Sequencing was performed on naive CD4+ T cells from blood. The receptors here all came from a woman younger than 35 in good health. The CDR3 runs from the conserved cysteine through the conserved F or W. D genes are given only for firm matches. Rows give clone size only sometimes, using once, few, many, or a class for an expanded clone.

d_call j_call v_call clone_size cdr3_aa cdr3_nt
TRBD1 TRBJ1-2 TRBV7-3 few CASSVRGGAGYGYTF TGTGCCAGCAGCGTCCGAGGGGGCGCGGGCTATGGCTACACCTTC
TRBD2 TRBJ2-1 TRBV9 NA CASSVGGGSGIHNEQFF TGTGCCAGCAGCGTAGGAGGGGGTAGCGGGATACACAATGAGCAGTTCTTC
NA TRBJ1-5 TRBV25-1 NA CASSGGLGQPQHF TGTGCCAGCAGTGGAGGCCTGGGGCAGCCCCAGCATTTT
NA TRBJ2-2 TRBV5-1 NA CASSFDANTGELFF TGCGCCAGCAGCTTTGACGCGAACACCGGGGAGCTGTTTTTT
NA TRBJ2-5 TRBV9 few CASSVVQGSQETQYF TGTGCCAGCAGCGTAGTCCAGGGCTCCCAAGAGACCCAGTACTTC
NA TRBJ2-1 TRBV11-3 NA CASSLGPTKYNEQFF TGTGCCAGCAGCTTAGGCCCTACGAAATACAATGAGCAGTTCTTC
NA TRBJ1-5 TRBV25-1 NA CASRGTNQPQHF TGTGCCAGCAGGGGTACCAATCAGCCCCAGCATTTT
NA TRBJ2-5 TRBV5-1 few CASSLVSGNLEETQYF TGCGCCAGCAGCTTGGTTTCAGGGAACCTAGAAGAGACCCAGTACTTC
NA TRBJ2-7 TRBV7-2 few CASSLQPYEQYF TGTGCCAGCAGCCTCCAGCCCTACGAGCAGTACTTC
TRBD1 TRBJ2-1 TRBV7-3 few CASSPQRTGTYNEQFF TGTGCCAGCAGCCCCCAAAGGACAGGGACCTACAATGAGCAGTTCTTC
NA TRBJ1-5 TRBV7-2 few CASSLGLLANQPQHF TGTGCCAGCAGCTTAGGCCTCCTGGCGAATCAGCCCCAGCATTTT
TRBD1 TRBJ2-7 TRBV18 NA CASSPPTGGGNYEQYF TGTGCCAGCTCACCACCGACAGGGGGCGGAAACTACGAGCAGTACTTC
NA TRBJ2-2 TRBV29-1 NA CSVVEGPTGELFF TGCAGCGTTGTGGAGGGGCCGACCGGGGAGCTGTTTTTT
TRBD2 TRBJ2-2 TRBV4-2 few CASSQRLAGGGTGELFF TGTGCCAGCAGCCAAAGACTAGCGGGAGGAGGCACCGGGGAGCTGTTTTTT
TRBD2 TRBJ2-3 TRBV4-3 NA CASSQNQLAGSTDTQYF TGCGCCAGCAGCCAAAACCAACTAGCGGGGAGCACAGATACGCAGTATTTT
NA TRBJ2-2 TRBV7-3 few CASSLTGAANTGELFF TGTGCCAGCAGCTTAACAGGTGCTGCGAACACCGGGGAGCTGTTTTTT
NA TRBJ2-1 TRBV15 NA CATSSRRETTGEQFF TGTGCCACCAGCAGTAGACGAGAAACGACAGGTGAGCAGTTCTTC
NA TRBJ1-2 TRBV7-2 few CASSVQGPGLVYGYTF TGTGCCAGCAGCGTACAAGGACCGGGACTGGTCTATGGCTACACCTTC
TRBD1 TRBJ1-5 TRBV19 NA CASSTSTRGYNQPQHF TGTGCCAGTAGTACCTCAACCAGGGGGTACAATCAGCCCCAGCATTTT
NA TRBJ1-1 TRBV19 few CASSIEGGRNTEAFF TGTGCCAGTAGTATAGAGGGCGGCAGGAACACTGAAGCTTTCTTT
TRBD1 TRBJ2-7 TRBV7-7 NA CASSPGQGAYEQYF TGTGCTAGCAGCCCGGGACAGGGGGCCTACGAGCAGTACTTC
NA TRBJ2-5 TRBV7-2 few CASSLAGGETQYF TGTGCCAGCAGCTTAGCCGGGGGAGAGACCCAGTACTTC
NA TRBJ1-1 TRBV5-6 few CASSSEFATEAFF TGTGCCAGCAGCTCGGAGTTCGCCACTGAAGCTTTCTTT
TRBD2 TRBJ2-3 TRBV29-1 few CSVVAGATDTQYF TGCAGCGTCGTAGCGGGAGCAACAGATACGCAGTATTTT